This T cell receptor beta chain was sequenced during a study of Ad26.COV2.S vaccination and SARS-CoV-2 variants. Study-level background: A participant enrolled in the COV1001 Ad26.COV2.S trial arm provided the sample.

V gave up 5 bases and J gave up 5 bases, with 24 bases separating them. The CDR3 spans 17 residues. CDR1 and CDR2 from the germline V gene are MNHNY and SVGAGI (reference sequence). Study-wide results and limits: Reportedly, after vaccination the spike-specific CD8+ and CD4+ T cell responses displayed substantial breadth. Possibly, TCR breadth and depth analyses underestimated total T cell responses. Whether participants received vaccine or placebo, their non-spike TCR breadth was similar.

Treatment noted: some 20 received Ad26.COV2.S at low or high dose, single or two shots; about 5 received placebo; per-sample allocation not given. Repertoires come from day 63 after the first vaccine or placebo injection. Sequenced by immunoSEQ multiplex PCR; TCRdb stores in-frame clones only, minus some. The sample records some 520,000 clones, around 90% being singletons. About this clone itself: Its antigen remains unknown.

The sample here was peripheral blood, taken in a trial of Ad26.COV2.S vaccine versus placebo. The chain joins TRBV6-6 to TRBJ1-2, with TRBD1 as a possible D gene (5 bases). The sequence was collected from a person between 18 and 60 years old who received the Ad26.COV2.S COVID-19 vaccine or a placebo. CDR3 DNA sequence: TGTGCCAGCAGTAGATTATTCGACAGCCAGGCCTTATATGGCTACACCTTC. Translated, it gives CASSRLFDSQALYGYTF.